This T cell receptor beta chain was captured in a study of T cell clonality in common variable immunodeficiency. Study-wide findings and caveats: Reportedly, TCR beta sequences from common variable immunodeficiency showed fewer deletions and N-nucleotide insertions.

The data were produced by immunoSEQ multiplex PCR, yet TCRdb's version contains in-frame clones alone and is incomplete. The sample is made up of some 12,000 clones, none counted only once. Concerning this clone: No antigen is known for it.

Blood samples were heparinized, about 4.5 to 8 ml per donor. The receptor was isolated from a human donor with common variable immunodeficiency. The sample taken for sequencing was peripheral blood mononuclear cells.

The sequenced CDR3 bases are TGTGCCAGCAGAGCGGGGGGGACAGATACG. This codes for CASRAGGTDT. The complete CDR3 protein is CASRAGGTDTQYF. V gene TRBV2 combines with J gene TRBJ2-3, with 10 bases fitting TRBD2. The CDR3 extends 3 residues past the end of the read, so its final part is completed from the germline J gene. The CDR3 loop spans 13 amino acids. V lost 6 bases to trimming and J lost 3 bases; unmatched junction nucleotides: 0. Looked up from germline, CDR1 is SNHLY and CDR2 is FYNNEI.